This T cell receptor beta chain was identified in a study of T cell repertoires in cytomegalovirus infection. Turning to the study itself: CMV infection together with matching HLA type was indicated by public TCR beta signatures.

This clonotype was observed many times. What it binds is unknown. Study observations and caveats: HLA-C-restricted TCR beta clonotypes specific for CMV led the ex vivo response.

Per the germline V gene, CDR1 is SGHVS and CDR2 is FNYEAQ. Between the trimmed V and J ends, which lost 4 bases and 12 bases, there was a span of 24 bases. CDR3 length equals 15 residues. MiXCR, run by TCRdb on the reads, gives a single entry per CDR3 protein. The sample has hundreds of thousands of distinct CDR3 sequences, 31% seen once; the top ten hold roughly 15%. The source material was PBMCs. The chain has TRBV7-6 and TRBJ2-5, with TRBD2 as a possible D gene (7 bases). The sequence was collected from a human donor in good health (CMV status not recorded). Some clones in this sample may be carry-over from other donors' samples. Written as DNA, the CDR3 is TGTGCCAGCAGCTCCCGGGCCGGGGGGCAGACGGCGGAGTACTTC. It specifies CASSSRAGGQTAEYF.